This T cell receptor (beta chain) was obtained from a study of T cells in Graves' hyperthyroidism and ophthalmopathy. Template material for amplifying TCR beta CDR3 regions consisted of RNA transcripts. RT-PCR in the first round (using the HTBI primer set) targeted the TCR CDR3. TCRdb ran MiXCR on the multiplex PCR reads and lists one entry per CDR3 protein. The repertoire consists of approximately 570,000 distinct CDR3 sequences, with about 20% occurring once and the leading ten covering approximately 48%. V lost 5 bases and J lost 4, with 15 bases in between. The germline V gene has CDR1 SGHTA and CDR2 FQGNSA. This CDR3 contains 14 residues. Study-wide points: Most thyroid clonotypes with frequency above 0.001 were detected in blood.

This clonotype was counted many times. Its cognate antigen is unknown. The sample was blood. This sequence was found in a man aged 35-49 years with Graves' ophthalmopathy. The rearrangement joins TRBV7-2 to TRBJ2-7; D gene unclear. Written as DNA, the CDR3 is TGTGCCAGCAGCCCATTCGAGGCGTTTTACGAGCAGTACTTC. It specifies CASSPFEAFYEQYF.